Below, 3 T cell receptor beta chains from the same sample are listed, as sequenced in a study of post-analysis software for immune sequencing data (dated by TCRdb to the mid-2010s). The investigation overall reported the following: Roughly 5 TRBV segments, including TRBV5-6, TRBV5-1 and TRBV20-1, were significantly more frequent in patients than controls.

Which antigens these TCRs recognize remains unknown. The library was built by means of PCR. Instrument on record: Illumina HiSeq 2500. Unique molecular identifiers were incorporated into TCR beta cDNA libraries to reduce PCR and sequencing biases. The public reads were reprocessed in TCRdb via fastp at Q25 and MiXCR, keeping in-frame beta chains. All rows with the same CDR3 protein become a single entry with the most common DNA and genes. The sample table lists some 890,000 distinct CDR3 sequences, approximately 57% of them with a count of one. The ten biggest clones cover around 4.5% of the sample. The sequenced material came from blood. These receptors were taken from a girl under 18 with multiple sclerosis.

The CDR3, as DNA: TGCAGCGTCGCCGGGCGGCCCTACAATGAGCAGTTCTTC. It is translated as CSVAGRPYNEQFF. This chain joins TRBV29-1 and TRBJ2-1; D call uncertain. The CDR3 has 13 amino acids. Germline assignment: CDR1 SQVTM and CDR2 ANQGSEA. V was shortened by 6 bases and J by 2 bases, with 11 bases between the two germline ends.

This chain connects TRBV12-3 or TRBV12-4 to TRBJ2-1; the match to TRBD2 covers 9 bases. The junction had 13 bases not matched to a gene; V was cut back by 6 bases and J by 10 bases. This CDR3 has 15 residues. CDR3 DNA sequence: TGTGCCAGCAGGCCGGGACTAGCTCTTCCTCGGGAGCAGTTCTTC. Amino acid sequence: CASRPGLALPREQFF.

This clonotype has just one count. The V and J genes are TRBV25-1 and TRBJ2-2; 9 nucleotides align to TRBD2. V lost 5 bases and J lost 5; bases outside the gene matches: 6. Germline assignment: CDR1 MGHDK and CDR2 SYGVNS. CDR3 size: 15 residues. CDR3 region: CASSSAGGPTGELFF. For the CDR3, the DNA is TGTGCCAGCAGTTCCGCGGGAGGGCCAACCGGGGAGCTGTTTTTT.